This is a list of T cell receptor beta chains from one sample in a study of shared clonotypes between healthy human individuals. Using immunoSEQ multiplex PCR, the repertoire was profiled, and TCRdb retains in-frame clones only, with some absent. The sample has about 1,800,000 clones; less than 95% are singletons. The sample consisted of naive CD8+ T cells sorted from blood. The source of these receptors is a man in his late teens or twenties in good health. Each CDR3 is given with its conserved first and last residue. D genes are given only for firm matches. Where a row states a size, it is once, few, many or the class of an expanded clone; other rows omit it.

clone size: NA
V gene: TRBV7-9
J gene: TRBJ1-1
D gene: NA
CDR3 DNA: TGTGCCAGCAGCTTAGATGCAGGAAGTACTGAAGCTTTCTTT
CDR3 protein: CASSLDAGSTEAFF

clone size: NA
V gene: TRBV7-9
J gene: TRBJ2-3
D gene: NA
CDR3 DNA: TGTGCCAGCAGCTGGATAACTAGTCAGGATACGCAGTATTTT
CDR3 protein: CASSWITSQDTQYF

clone size: NA
V gene: TRBV27
J gene: TRBJ2-1
D gene: NA
CDR3 DNA: TGTGCCAGCTCTGGGAGCTCCTACAATGAGCAGTTCTTC
CDR3 protein: CASSGSSYNEQFF

clone size: NA
V gene: TRBV19
J gene: TRBJ2-3
D gene: TRBD1
CDR3 DNA: TGTGCCAGCAGCCTCACGTCAGGGGGCGAGTCAGATACGCAGTATTTT
CDR3 protein: CASSLTSGGESDTQYF

clone size: NA
V gene: TRBV6-1
J gene: TRBJ1-3
D gene: NA
CDR3 DNA: TGTGCCAGCAGTGAAGATCCCAGCTCTGGAAACACCATATATTTT
CDR3 protein: CASSEDPSSGNTIYF

clone size: NA
V gene: TRBV4-1
J gene: TRBJ2-1
D gene: NA
CDR3 DNA: TGCGCCAGCAGCCAAGTTGCCAATGAGCAGTTCTTC
CDR3 protein: CASSQVANEQFF

clone size: NA
V gene: TRBV6-5
J gene: TRBJ1-6
D gene: TRBD1
CDR3 DNA: TGTGCCAGCAGTTCGACAGGGTTCTATAATTCACCCCTCCACTTT
CDR3 protein: CASSSTGFYNSPLHF

clone size: NA
V gene: TRBV6-8
J gene: TRBJ2-5
D gene: TRBD2
CDR3 DNA: TGTGCCAGCAGTCCCAACTCAAGAGGGGGGACTAGCGGGAGGACTAGGGAGACCCAGTACTTC
CDR3 protein: CASSPNSRGGTSGRTRETQYF

clone size: NA
V gene: TRBV5-1
J gene: TRBJ2-7
D gene: NA
CDR3 DNA: TGCGCCAGCAGCTTGACTCCCGGGCAATCCTACGAGCAGTACTTC
CDR3 protein: CASSLTPGQSYEQYF

clone size: once
V gene: TRBV5-4
J gene: TRBJ2-1
D gene: NA
CDR3 DNA: TGTGCCTCCACTCTACGGGGAATGGTTGAGCAGTTCTTC
CDR3 protein: CASTLRGMVEQFF

clone size: NA
V gene: TRBV15
J gene: TRBJ2-7
D gene: TRBD2
CDR3 DNA: TGTGCCACCAGCAGAGGGGGGGAGGGCACGGACGAGCAGTACTTC
CDR3 protein: CATSRGGEGTDEQYF

clone size: NA
V gene: TRBV6-5
J gene: TRBJ1-1
D gene: NA
CDR3 DNA: TGTGCCAGCACCCCCGGAGGATGGGGCACTGAAGCTTTCTTT
CDR3 protein: CASTPGGWGTEAFF

clone size: NA
V gene: TRBV27
J gene: TRBJ2-7
D gene: NA
CDR3 DNA: TGTGCCAGCAGTTTGGACCCGGGAATCCTGATCTACGAGCAGTACTTC
CDR3 protein: CASSLDPGILIYEQYF

clone size: NA
V gene: TRBV28
J gene: TRBJ2-2
D gene: NA
CDR3 DNA: TGTGCCAGCAGTTTCAGGGGCTTTGGGGGCGGGGAGCTGTTTTTT
CDR3 protein: CASSFRGFGGGELFF

clone size: NA
V gene: TRBV5-6
J gene: TRBJ1-5
D gene: NA
CDR3 DNA: TGTGCCAGCAGCTGGGGACGGGGTCAGCCCCAGCATTTT
CDR3 protein: CASSWGRGQPQHF

clone size: NA
V gene: TRBV10-1
J gene: TRBJ1-1
D gene: NA
CDR3 DNA: TGCGCCAGCAGTGACTCCCTTGAAGAACAAGCTGAAGCTTTCTTT
CDR3 protein: CASSDSLEEQAEAFF

clone size: NA
V gene: TRBV13
J gene: TRBJ1-1
D gene: NA
CDR3 DNA: TGTGCCAGCAGCATCTCAGGGGTTGGCACTGAAGCTTTCTTT
CDR3 protein: CASSISGVGTEAFF

clone size: once
V gene: TRBV30
J gene: TRBJ2-7
D gene: TRBD2
CDR3 DNA: TGTGCCTGGAGTGTAGTAGCGGGAGCATCCTACGAGCAGTACTTC
CDR3 protein: CAWSVVAGASYEQYF

clone size: NA
V gene: TRBV5-1
J gene: TRBJ2-1
D gene: TRBD2
CDR3 DNA: TGCGCCAGCAGCCATCGGGGGGAATACAATGAGCAGTTCTTC
CDR3 protein: CASSHRGEYNEQFF

clone size: NA
V gene: TRBV15
J gene: TRBJ2-1
D gene: NA
CDR3 DNA: TGTGCCACCAGCACCCCTGGCGGTTCCTACAATGAGCAGTTCTTC
CDR3 protein: CATSTPGGSYNEQFF

clone size: once
V gene: TRBV7-9
J gene: TRBJ2-3
D gene: NA
CDR3 DNA: TGTGCCAGCAGCCTCGATTTAGATACGCAGTATTTT
CDR3 protein: CASSLDLDTQYF

clone size: NA
V gene: TRBV4-1
J gene: TRBJ2-7
D gene: TRBD1
CDR3 DNA: TGCGCCAGCAGTCTCCGGGACAGGGACTACGAGCAGTACTTC
CDR3 protein: CASSLRDRDYEQYF

clone size: NA
V gene: TRBV11-3
J gene: TRBJ2-3
D gene: NA
CDR3 DNA: TGTGCCAGCAGCCACCCTGGGGATGAGACGCAGTATTTT
CDR3 protein: CASSHPGDETQYF

clone size: NA
V gene: TRBV14
J gene: TRBJ2-7
D gene: TRBD2
CDR3 DNA: TGTGCCAGCAGCCAAGTCTCCGGGACTAGCAAGTACGAGCAGTACTTC
CDR3 protein: CASSQVSGTSKYEQYF

clone size: NA
V gene: TRBV11-2
J gene: TRBJ2-1
D gene: TRBD1
CDR3 DNA: TGTGCCAGCAGCGCACAGGGGACCTACAATGAGCAGTTCTTC
CDR3 protein: CASSAQGTYNEQFF

clone size: NA
V gene: TRBV6-5
J gene: TRBJ1-4
D gene: NA
CDR3 DNA: TGTGCCAGCAGTTACCCGTGGGGGGAAAGTGAAAAACTGTTTTTT
CDR3 protein: CASSYPWGESEKLFF

clone size: NA
V gene: TRBV13
J gene: TRBJ2-7
D gene: NA
CDR3 DNA: TGTGCCAGTAGCGCGGGTCGCTCCTACGAGCAGTACTTC
CDR3 protein: CASSAGRSYEQYF

clone size: NA
V gene: TRBV2
J gene: TRBJ1-5
D gene: TRBD1
CDR3 DNA: TGTGCCAGCATGGGGTCGCAGGGGGCTATTGGCAATCAGCCCCAGCATTTT
CDR3 protein: CASMGSQGAIGNQPQHF

clone size: once
V gene: TRBV27
J gene: TRBJ1-1
D gene: TRBD1
CDR3 DNA: TGTGCCAGCAGTTTATTTGGGACAGGGGGCACTGAAGCTTTCTTT
CDR3 protein: CASSLFGTGGTEAFF

clone size: NA
V gene: TRBV5-1
J gene: TRBJ1-4
D gene: TRBD1
CDR3 DNA: TGCGCCAGCAGCCTTCACAGGGGATGGAGCGATGAAAAACTGTTTTTT
CDR3 protein: CASSLHRGWSDEKLFF

clone size: NA
V gene: TRBV13
J gene: TRBJ2-5
D gene: TRBD1
CDR3 DNA: TGTGCCAGCAGCTTTCCCCTACAGGGGGAGACCCAGTACTTC
CDR3 protein: CASSFPLQGETQYF

clone size: NA
V gene: TRBV6-1
J gene: TRBJ1-1
D gene: TRBD1
CDR3 DNA: TGTGCCAGCAGTGAAGCGCTATGGGACCAGACAGGGGGCATTGAAGCTTTCTTT
CDR3 protein: CASSEALWDQTGGIEAFF

clone size: NA
V gene: TRBV7-9
J gene: TRBJ1-2
D gene: NA
CDR3 DNA: TGTGCCAGCAGCACCAACAAGCAGGGAGTGGATGGCTACACCTTC
CDR3 protein: CASSTNKQGVDGYTF

clone size: NA
V gene: TRBV6-4
J gene: TRBJ2-3
D gene: NA
CDR3 DNA: TGTGCCAGCAGTGCCCGAGGCACAGATACGCAGTATTTT
CDR3 protein: CASSARGTDTQYF

clone size: NA
V gene: TRBV6-6
J gene: TRBJ2-3
D gene: NA
CDR3 DNA: TGTGCCAGCAGTTGGGACAACACAGATACGCAGTATTTT
CDR3 protein: CASSWDNTDTQYF

clone size: NA
V gene: TRBV2
J gene: TRBJ1-5
D gene: NA
CDR3 DNA: TGTGCCAGCAGTGAAGGTTCAGGGGCGTATAGCAATCAGCCCCAGCATTTT
CDR3 protein: CASSEGSGAYSNQPQHF

clone size: NA
V gene: TRBV7-3
J gene: TRBJ1-1
D gene: NA
CDR3 DNA: TGTGCCAGCAGCTTAACAGACGGCACTGAAGCTTTCTTT
CDR3 protein: CASSLTDGTEAFF

clone size: NA
V gene: TRBV7-9
J gene: TRBJ1-1
D gene: NA
CDR3 DNA: TGTGGCTCGGGCCCGAACACTGAAGCTTTCTTT
CDR3 protein: CGSGPNTEAFF

clone size: NA
V gene: TRBV2
J gene: TRBJ1-1
D gene: NA
CDR3 DNA: TGTGCCAGCAATGCTGCCCTATTTGACACTGAAGCTTTCTTT
CDR3 protein: CASNAALFDTEAFF

clone size: NA
V gene: TRBV4-1
J gene: TRBJ2-7
D gene: NA
CDR3 DNA: TGCGCCAGCAGCCAAGAGAAGAGGGGAACGTACGAGCAGTACTTC
CDR3 protein: CASSQEKRGTYEQYF

clone size: NA
V gene: TRBV27
J gene: TRBJ2-6
D gene: NA
CDR3 DNA: TGTGCCAGCAGTTTATCGAGGCCATCCTCTGGGGCCAACGTCCTGACTTTC
CDR3 protein: CASSLSRPSSGANVLTF

clone size: NA
V gene: TRBV5-1
J gene: TRBJ2-2
D gene: TRBD1
CDR3 DNA: TGCGCCAGCTGCCCCGTAGGACAGGATTTCCCCGGGGAGCTGTTTTTT
CDR3 protein: CASCPVGQDFPGELFF

clone size: NA
V gene: TRBV5-4
J gene: TRBJ2-2
D gene: TRBD2
CDR3 DNA: TGTGCCAGCAGCTTGGAAAGCGGGGGGGGCACCGGGGAGCTGTTTTTT
CDR3 protein: CASSLESGGGTGELFF

clone size: NA
V gene: TRBV7-9
J gene: TRBJ2-5
D gene: NA
CDR3 DNA: TGTGCCAGCAGCTTATCCGAAAAACAGGAGACCCAGTACTTC
CDR3 protein: CASSLSEKQETQYF

clone size: NA
V gene: TRBV15
J gene: TRBJ2-1
D gene: TRBD2
CDR3 DNA: TGTGCCACCAGCAGGGGGACTAGCGGGGTACACCCCTACAATGAGCAGTTCTTC
CDR3 protein: CATSRGTSGVHPYNEQFF

clone size: NA
V gene: TRBV4-1
J gene: TRBJ2-7
D gene: TRBD2
CDR3 DNA: TGCGCCAGCAGCCAAGATAGGCTAGCGGGAGATGAGCAGTACTTC
CDR3 protein: CASSQDRLAGDEQYF

clone size: NA
V gene: TRBV5-4
J gene: TRBJ2-3
D gene: TRBD2
CDR3 DNA: TGTGCCAGCAGCTTGCTAGCGGGAGGGCCGACGGATACGCAGTATTTT
CDR3 protein: CASSLLAGGPTDTQYF

clone size: NA
V gene: TRBV25-1
J gene: TRBJ2-2
D gene: NA
CDR3 DNA: TGTGCCAGCAGTGAATCTCAGACGTTCCCCGGGGAGCTGTTTTTT
CDR3 protein: CASSESQTFPGELFF

clone size: NA
V gene: TRBV27
J gene: TRBJ2-1
D gene: TRBD2
CDR3 DNA: TGTGCTTCCTCACTGAGGGCCCCCGGACTAGCGGGAGACTTTGAGCAGTTCTTC
CDR3 protein: CASSLRAPGLAGDFEQFF

clone size: once
V gene: TRBV19
J gene: TRBJ1-5
D gene: NA
CDR3 DNA: TGTGCCAGTAGTATAGATCTAGACAGAAATCAGCCCCAGCATTTT
CDR3 protein: CASSIDLDRNQPQHF

clone size: NA
V gene: TRBV4-1
J gene: TRBJ2-7
D gene: NA
CDR3 DNA: TGCGCCAGCAGCCAAGATTCTTCGCGCGGGCACGAGCAGTACTTC
CDR3 protein: CASSQDSSRGHEQYF

clone size: once
V gene: TRBV27
J gene: TRBJ2-7
D gene: NA
CDR3 DNA: TGTGCCAGCGGAGGAAATTCCTACGAGCAGTACTTC
CDR3 protein: CASGGNSYEQYF

clone size: NA
V gene: TRBV9
J gene: TRBJ1-2
D gene: NA
CDR3 DNA: TGTGCCAGCAGCGTAGGTGCAGACTATGGCTACACCTTC
CDR3 protein: CASSVGADYGYTF

clone size: NA
V gene: TRBV5-4
J gene: TRBJ2-3
D gene: TRBD2
CDR3 DNA: TGTGCCAGCAGCACACTAGCGGGAGAAGACCCAGATACGCAGTATTTT
CDR3 protein: CASSTLAGEDPDTQYF

clone size: NA
V gene: TRBV28
J gene: TRBJ2-1
D gene: NA
CDR3 DNA: TGTGCCAGCAGTTTCGGCGGCTACAATGAGCAGTTCTTC
CDR3 protein: CASSFGGYNEQFF

clone size: once
V gene: TRBV29-1
J gene: TRBJ2-7
D gene: NA
CDR3 DNA: TGCAGCGTTGAAGAACTGCTAGGGGGAAGCTCCTACGAGCAGTACTTC
CDR3 protein: CSVEELLGGSSYEQYF

clone size: NA
V gene: TRBV6-5
J gene: TRBJ2-2
D gene: TRBD2
CDR3 DNA: TGTGCCAGCAGTTACGCTGAAGGACTAGGTTTTTCGGAGCTGTTTTTT
CDR3 protein: CASSYAEGLGFSELFF